This entry lists 32 T cell receptor beta chains sequenced from one sample in a study of T cells in Graves' hyperthyroidism and ophthalmopathy. TCR beta CDR3 sequences were amplified from RNA transcripts. The HTBI set primed first-round TCR CDR3 RT-PCR. TCRdb re-analysed the multiplex PCR reads in MiXCR, keeping a single row per CDR3 protein. The table includes about 400,000 distinct CDR3 sequences, about 25% detected once. The sample taken for sequencing was blood. These receptor sequences come from a man aged 45-65 years with Graves' hyperthyroidism.

Many counts were recorded for this clonotype. The chain joins TRBV5-1 to TRBJ2-7; 8 bases match TRBD2. Germline CDR1 reads SGHRS; CDR2 reads YFSETQ. The length of the CDR3 is 14 residues. The trim removed 4 bases at V and 4 bases at J, leaving 7 bases unmatched. The CDR3 protein is CASSPSGSQYEQYF. DNA for the CDR3: TGCGCCAGCAGCCCAAGCGGGAGCCAGTACGAGCAGTACTTC.

This clonotype was detected only a few times. The V gene is TRBV24-1, the J gene TRBJ2-2; D unclear. CDR3 size: 15 residues. Germline CDR1 reads KGHDR; CDR2 reads SFDVKD. V dropped 0 bases and J dropped 7 bases, with 11 bases sitting between them. CDR3 protein: CATSDLQLKGGELFF. As DNA, the CDR3 is TGTGCCACCAGTGATTTGCAGCTTAAAGGCGGGGAGCTGTTTTTT.

This chain connects TRBV5-1 to TRBJ2-7; TRBD2 matches 8 bases. Germline CDR1 and CDR2: SGHRS and YFSETQ. CDR3 length: 13 amino acids. J gave up 7 bases and V 4 bases, and 7 bases lay outside the gene matches. The CDR3 sequence: CASSVGTRVEQYF. In DNA form, the CDR3 reads TGCGCCAGCAGCGTCGGGACTAGAGTGGAGCAGTACTTC.

V gene TRBV10-2 combines with J gene TRBJ2-2; possible D gene TRBD2, 5 bases. This CDR3 has 16 residues. V was pared by 4 bases and J by 1 base, with 13 bases between. CDR1 is WSHSY and CDR2 is SAAADI in the germline V gene. The CDR3 DNA sequence: TGCGCCAGCAGTGGGCTAGCCCAACTGAACACCGGGGAGCTGTTTTTT. Protein: CASSGLAQLNTGELFF.

The rearrangement joins TRBV15 to TRBJ2-1, with 9 bases that match TRBD1. Germline assignment: CDR1 LNHNV and CDR2 YYDKDF (reference sequence). This CDR3 has 17 residues. Unmatched junction bases numbered 12, after V lost 1 base and J lost 8 bases. CDR3 nucleotides: TGTGCCACCAGCAGAGGAAGAGACAGGGGGACCGCCTATGAGCAGTTCTTC. Protein sequence: CATSRGRDRGTAYEQFF.

This clonotype was picked up many times. The rearrangement links TRBV6-1 to TRBJ1-1; D is unclear. V dropped 3 bases and J dropped 3 bases, with 8 bases sitting between them. CDR3 length: 13 amino acids. From germline, CDR1 is MNHNS and CDR2 SASEGT. CDR3 nucleotide sequence: TGTGCCAGCAGTGAGGGCGGGGACACTGAAGCTTTCTTT. This codes for CASSEGGDTEAFF.

This clonotype was counted ten times or more. The chain joins TRBV6-1 to TRBJ2-7, with D possibly matching TRBD1 (6 bases). The V gene lost 6 bases and the J gene lost 4 bases, with 13 bases spanning the gap. CDR1 is MNHNS and CDR2 is SASEGT in the germline V gene. This CDR3 is 13 amino acids long. CDR3 protein: CASRAGTIYEQYF. CDR3 DNA sequence: TGTGCCAGCAGAGCCGGGACAATTTACGAGCAGTACTTC.

This clonotype was seen just once. The chain has TRBV4-2 and TRBJ1-4, with D unresolved. CDR1 LGHNA and CDR2 YNFKEQ come from the germline V gene. The CDR3 contains 16 residues. Trimming removed 0 bases at V and 7 bases at J, with 15 bases between. CDR3 protein: CASSQDMETWGEKLFF. The CDR3 coding sequence is TGTGCCAGCAGCCAAGATATGGAGACGTGGGGTGAAAAACTGTTTTTT.

The chain has TRBV5-1 and TRBJ2-5; perhaps TRBD1 as D (5 bases). CDR1 and CDR2 (germline): SGHRS, YFSETQ. V lost 0 bases and J 2 bases, leaving 11 bases between the germline ends. There are 15 residues in the CDR3. The CDR3 reads CASSLALGRQETQYF. The CDR3 DNA reads as TGCGCCAGCAGCTTGGCCTTGGGGCGGCAAGAGACCCAGTACTTC.

This clonotype was counted between two and nine times. At one of its ends the junction is not consistent with the germline gene, which may arise from a read error. This chain links TRBV2 with TRBJ2-3; D assignment may be TRBD1 or TRBD2 (5 bases each). CDR3 length equals 17 residues. Germline CDR1 reads SNHLY; CDR2 reads FYNNEI. CDR3 nucleotide sequence: TGCGCCAGCAGTGAGTTCTCTTCGAGGGGCGGTACAGATACGCAGTATTTT. It encodes CASSEFSSRGGTDTQYF.

This clonotype appeared many times. The rearrangement joins TRBV7-9 to TRBJ2-7, with D perhaps given as TRBD1 or TRBD2 (5 bases each). Trimming took 2 bases from V and 3 from J, leaving 17 bases between them. The CDR3 is 16 amino acids. The germline V gene has CDR1 SEHNR and CDR2 FQNEAQ (reference sequence). This CDR3 reads CASSLIVGRGGYEQYF. CDR3 coding DNA: TGTGCCAGCAGCTTAATCGTGGGCCGGGGCGGCTACGAGCAGTACTTC.

As to this clonotype: A junction end diverges from the germline sequence, so it may reflect a read error. The DNA of the CDR3 is TGTGCCAGCAGCTCCATAGCGGGAGAGGGAGAGGCCCAGTACTTC. It translates to CASSSIAGEGEAQYF. The genes are TRBV7-9 and TRBJ2-5; 9 positions match TRBD2. This CDR3 contains 15 residues. Germline V CDR1 and CDR2: SEHNR, FQNEAQ (reference sequence).

The chain combines TRBV3-1 with TRBJ1-5, with TRBD1 matching over 7 bases. CDR1 is LGHDT and CDR2 is YNNKEL in the germline V gene (reference sequence). The CDR3 loop spans 16 amino acids. Germline trimming cut 4 bases from V and 6 bases from J; bases unmatched to any gene: 12. The CDR3 bases are TGTGCCAGCAGCCGAGCCAGGGACAGCTTCTCTCAGCCCCAGCATTTT. As protein: CASSRARDSFSQPQHF.

The gene calls are TRBV6-5 and TRBJ2-1; 7 nucleotides align to TRBD1. V was pared by 0 bases and J by 7 bases, with 3 bases of the junction left unmatched. Germline V gene lookup returns CDR1 MNHEY and CDR2 SVGAGI. There are 14 residues in the CDR3. The CDR3 reads CASSYSGGLNEQFF. CDR3 in DNA: TGTGCCAGCAGTTACTCAGGGGGCCTAAATGAGCAGTTCTTC.

The chain links TRBV28 to TRBJ1-3; D is possibly TRBD1 (5 bases). V shed 0 bases and J shed 8 bases, with 8 bases lying between them. CDR3 length: 13 residues. Germline V gene sequence: CDR1 MDHEN, CDR2 SYDVKM. As DNA, the CDR3 is TGTGCCAGCAGTTTATGGGGGGGAGACACCATATATTTT. It is translated as CASSLWGGDTIYF.

The rearrangement links TRBV5-1 to TRBJ2-3; 8 bases are shared with TRBD1. This CDR3 has 17 amino acids. CDR1 is SGHRS and CDR2 is YFSETQ in the germline V gene. Losses at the gene ends were 4 bases for V and 2 bases for J; bases not matched to a gene: 12. In nucleotides, the CDR3 is TGCGCCAGCAGCATCGGGACAGGACCTCCTTCCACAGATACGCAGTATTTT. Translated: CASSIGTGPPSTDTQYF.

This clonotype was observed many times. This may arise from a read error, as a much more abundant clone is one base away. The rearrangement uses TRBV7-3 and TRBJ1-1, with D possibly being TRBD1 (5 bases). Germline-derived CDR1 and CDR2 are SGHTA and FQGTGA. This CDR3 spans 13 amino acids. Trimming stripped 3 bases from V and 1 base from J, with 6 bases between. CDR3 sequence (DNA): TGTGCCAGCAGCTTTACAGGGAACACTGAAGCTTTCTTT. The encoded protein is CASSFTGNTEAFF.

V usage is TRBV11-2 and J usage is TRBJ2-1; 8 bases are shared with TRBD2. CDR3 size: 16 residues. Germline values: CDR1 SGHAT, CDR2 FQNNGV. V lost 0 bases to trimming and J lost 4 bases; unmatched junction nucleotides: 5. The CDR3 protein is CASSLDLLAVYNEQFF. In DNA form, the CDR3 reads TGTGCCAGCAGCTTAGATCTACTAGCGGTATACAATGAGCAGTTCTTC.

This clonotype was seen repeatedly, ten times or more. This CDR3 is CSARETSGRSYEQYF. The DNA of the CDR3 is TGCAGTGCTAGGGAAACTAGCGGGAGGTCCTACGAGCAGTACTTC. V usage is TRBV20-1 and J usage is TRBJ2-7; 12 bases align to TRBD2. The ends lost 3 bases at V and 1 base at J; junction bases unmatched: 4. This CDR3 has 15 amino acids. Germline V gene data show CDR1 as DFQATT and CDR2 as SNEGSKA (reference sequence).

The gene calls are TRBV5-1 and TRBJ2-1; either TRBD1 or TRBD2 may supply D (5 bases each). This CDR3 comprises 14 residues. V was clipped by 5 bases and J by 5 bases, with 14 bases between them. CDR1 is SGHRS and CDR2 is YFSETQ in the germline V gene. This CDR3 is CASRPGAKNNEQFF. The CDR3 DNA is TGCGCCAGCAGGCCCGGGGCCAAGAACAATGAGCAGTTCTTC. The whole variable domain, remainder taken from reference TRBV5-1 and TRBJ2-1, is KAGVTQTPRYLIKTRGQQVTLSCSPISGHRSVSWYQQTPGQGLQFLFEYFSETQRNKGNFPGRFSGRQFSNSRSEMNVSTLELGDSALYLCASRPGAKNNEQFFGPGTRLTVL.

This clonotype has a handful of counts. The gene calls are TRBV9 and TRBJ1-2; D remains ambiguous. CDR1 and CDR2 (germline): SGDLS, YYNGEE. The CDR3 runs 14 residues. The V end lost 3 bases, the J end lost 8 bases, and 17 bases lay between the germline ends. The CDR3 DNA reads as TGTGCCAGCAGCGCCACCGTAGGGCACGAGGGCTACACCTTC. Amino acids: CASSATVGHEGYTF.

This clonotype was counted many times. V usage is TRBV5-1 and J usage is TRBJ2-1; 11 bases map to TRBD2. The V gene end was trimmed by 4 bases and the J gene end by 8 bases; junction bases not matched to a gene: 8. Germline V lookup: CDR1 SGHRS, CDR2 YFSETQ. The length of the CDR3 is 15 residues. Here the CDR3 reads CASSQALAGGYEQFF. CDR3 nucleotide sequence: TGCGCCAGCAGCCAGGCTCTAGCGGGAGGTTATGAGCAGTTCTTC.

The CDR3 region has the DNA TGCAGTGCTAGAGTTCACTCCGGGGGCTACACCTTC. Translation: CSARVHSGGYTF. The V and J genes are TRBV20-1 and TRBJ1-2; D uncertain. Per germline, CDR1 DFQATT and CDR2 SNEGSKA (reference sequence). Trimming left V 1 base short and J 8 bases short, with 11 bases between. CDR3 length: 12 amino acids.

The chain uses TRBV20-1 and TRBJ1-4; D is uncertain. The germline V gene has CDR1 DFQATT and CDR2 SNEGSKA (reference sequence). This CDR3 has 12 residues. V lost 5 bases and J lost 3, with 7 bases in between. This CDR3 reads CSAPAANEKLFF. DNA for the CDR3: TGCAGTGCTCCCGCGGCTAATGAAAAACTGTTTTTT.

The chain uses TRBV2 and TRBJ1-5; 7 bases fit TRBD1. The trim removed 9 bases at V and 4 bases at J, leaving 12 bases unmatched. Germline V lookup: CDR1 SNHLY, CDR2 FYNNEI. The CDR3 runs 15 residues. The CDR3 spells CASRGSSTGNQPQHF. CDR3 coding DNA: TGTGCCAGTAGGGGGAGTTCGACAGGGAATCAGCCCCAGCATTTT.

This clonotype showed up just a few times. Its ends do not fully match the called genes, so a read error is possible. CDR3 sequence: CASSLVLGATYGQYF. CDR3 DNA sequence: TGTGCCAGCAGCTTAGTTCTGGGGGCAACCTACGGGCAGTACTTC. The V and J genes are TRBV7-2 and TRBJ2-7; D perhaps matches TRBD1 (6 bases). Germline V gives CDR1 SGHTA, CDR2 FQGNSA. The CDR3 runs 15 residues.

This clonotype was counted between two and nine times. At one of its ends the junction is not consistent with the germline gene, which may arise from a read error. V and J are TRBV3-1 and TRBJ2-2; D is undetermined. The CDR3 runs to 14 residues. Germline CDR1 and CDR2: LGHDT and YNNKEL (reference sequence). The CDR3 nucleotides read TGTGCCAGCAGACAAGGGTTAGAGACCGGGGAGCTGTTTTTT. Protein: CASRQGLETGELFF.

Only a few counts were recorded for this clonotype. An end of the junction does not agree with germline; a read error may underlie this. J is TRBJ2-5 and V is TRBV7-2; the D call may be TRBD1 or TRBD2 (6 bases each). The CDR3 extends over 15 amino acids. CDR1 is SGHTA and CDR2 is FQGNSA in the germline V gene. The CDR3, as DNA: TGTGCCAGCAGCGTAGCTGGGGGGCACCAAGAGACCCAGTACTTC. This sequence encodes CASSVAGGHQETQYF.

Ten or more counts support this clonotype. V is TRBV28 and J is TRBJ2-7; D is unclear. Trimming removed 2 bases from V and 4 bases from J, with 6 bases in between. The V gene's germline CDR1 is MDHEN and CDR2 SYDVKM. The CDR3 runs to 12 residues. The CDR3 reads CASSLEVYEQYF. In DNA form, the CDR3 reads TGTGCCAGCAGTTTAGAAGTTTACGAGCAGTACTTC.

The chain carries TRBV9 and TRBJ2-7, with D possibly being TRBD2 (5 bases). Germline-derived CDR1 and CDR2 are SGDLS and YYNGEE. Deletions cut 0 bases from V and 2 bases from J, with 12 bases between. This CDR3 spans 15 amino acids. The CDR3 loop reads CASSVGLEGTYEQYF. CDR3 DNA sequence: TGTGCCAGCAGCGTAGGGTTAGAGGGCACCTACGAGCAGTACTTC. The whole variable domain, remainder taken from reference TRBV9 and TRBJ2-7, is DSGVTQTPKHLITATGQRVTLRCSPRSGDLSVYWYQQSLDQGLQFLIQYYNGEERAKGNILERFSAQQFPDLHSELNLSSLELGDSALYFCASSVGLEGTYEQYFGPGTRLTVT.

There are many counts of this clonotype. The chain carries TRBV3-1 and TRBJ2-5; D remains ambiguous. The germline gives CDR1 LGHDT, CDR2 YNNKEL (reference sequence). This CDR3 is 12 amino acids long. Trimming took 3 bases from V and 5 from J, leaving 7 bases between them. Here the CDR3 DNA reads TGTGCCAGCAGCCACGCTAGGGAGACCCAGTACTTC. Its protein is CASSHARETQYF.

This clonotype was observed at least ten times. The chain has TRBV11-1 and TRBJ2-7; 14 bases map to TRBD2. The CDR3 covers 16 residues. Germline V gene lookup returns CDR1 SGHAT and CDR2 FQDESV (reference sequence). V trimming: 5 bases; J trimming: 2 bases; junction bases outside the gene matches: 5. The CDR3 loop reads CASSPTSGRAPYEQYF. The CDR3 DNA is TGTGCCAGCAGCCCGACTAGCGGGAGGGCCCCCTACGAGCAGTACTTC.